This T cell receptor (beta chain) was sequenced during a study of blood T cell repertoires in COVID-19. Study in general: COVID-19 samples collected from the United States, Italy and Spain covered acute and convalescent phases. The cDNA or gDNA used as material had been derived from T cells, B-cell-depleted T cells, or PBMCs.

The V gene end was trimmed by 2 bases and the J gene end by 4 bases; junction bases not matched to a gene: 7. The V gene's germline CDR1 is SGHNT and CDR2 YENEEA. CDR3 length equals 16 residues. In the source study's methods: The assay estimated nucleated cells by amplifying reference gene primers. The protocol was immunoSEQ multiplex PCR, while the TCRdb copy is restricted to in-frame clones and leaves out a portion. The D gene and trimming were derived from the DNA, and the V and J assignments and clone size from that table. The sample lists 120,000 or so clones, 90% occurring once. The V and J genes are TRBV11-3 and TRBJ1-2; 10 bases line up with TRBD1. Sequencing was performed on peripheral blood. This clonotype originated in a man in his 60s with COVID-19, enrolled during active disease. CDR3 DNA sequence: TGTGCCAGCAGCTTAAAGACAGGGGGCGAGGTCTATGGCTACACCTTC. Residues: CASSLKTGGEVYGYTF. Full variable domain (rest looked up from reference TRBV11-3 and TRBJ1-2): EAGVVQSPRYKIIEKKQPVAFWCNPISGHNTLYWYLQNLGQGPELLIRYENEEAVDDSQLPKDRFSAERLKGVDSTLKIQPAELGDSAVYLCASSLKTGGEVYGYTFGSGTRLTVV.